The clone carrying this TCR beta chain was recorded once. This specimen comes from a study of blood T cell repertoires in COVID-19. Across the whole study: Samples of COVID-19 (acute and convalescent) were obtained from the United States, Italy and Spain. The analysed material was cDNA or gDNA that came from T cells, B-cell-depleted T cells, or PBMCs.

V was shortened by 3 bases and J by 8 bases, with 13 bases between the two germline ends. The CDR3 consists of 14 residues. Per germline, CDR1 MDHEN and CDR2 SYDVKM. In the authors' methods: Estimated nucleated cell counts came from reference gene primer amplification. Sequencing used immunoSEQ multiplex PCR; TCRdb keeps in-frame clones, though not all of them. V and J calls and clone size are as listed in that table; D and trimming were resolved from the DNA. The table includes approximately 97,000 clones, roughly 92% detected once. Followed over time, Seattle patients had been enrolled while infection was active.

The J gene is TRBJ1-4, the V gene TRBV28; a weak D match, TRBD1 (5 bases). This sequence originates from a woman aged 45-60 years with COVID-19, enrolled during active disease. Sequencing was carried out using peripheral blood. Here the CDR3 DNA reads TGTGCCAGCAGTTTGCCTAGGGGTGAAGAAAAACTGTTTTTT. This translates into CASSLPRGEEKLFF.